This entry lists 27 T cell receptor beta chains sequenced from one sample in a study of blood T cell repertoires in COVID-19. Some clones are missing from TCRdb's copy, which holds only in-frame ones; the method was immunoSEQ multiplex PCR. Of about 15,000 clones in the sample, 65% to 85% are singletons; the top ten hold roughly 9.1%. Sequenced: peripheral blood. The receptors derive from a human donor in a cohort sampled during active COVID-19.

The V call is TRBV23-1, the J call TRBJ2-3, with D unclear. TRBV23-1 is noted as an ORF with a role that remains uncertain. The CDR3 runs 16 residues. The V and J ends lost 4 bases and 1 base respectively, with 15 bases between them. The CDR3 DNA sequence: TGCGCCAGCAGTCCAGCCAACAGAGAATGCACAGATACGCAGTATTTT. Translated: CASSPANRECTDTQYF.

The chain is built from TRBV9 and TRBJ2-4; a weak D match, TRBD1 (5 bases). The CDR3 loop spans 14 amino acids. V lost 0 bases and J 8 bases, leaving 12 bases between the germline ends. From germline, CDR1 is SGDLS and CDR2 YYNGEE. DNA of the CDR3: TGTGCCAGCAGCGTAGGATTTGGGGCGGACATTCAGTACTTC. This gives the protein CASSVGFGADIQYF.

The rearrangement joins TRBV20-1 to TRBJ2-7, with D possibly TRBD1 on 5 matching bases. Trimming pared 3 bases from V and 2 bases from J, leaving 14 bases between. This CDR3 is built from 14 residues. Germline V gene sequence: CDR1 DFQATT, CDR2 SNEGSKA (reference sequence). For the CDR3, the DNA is TGCAGTGCTAGTTCTCCAGGGAACCCCTACGAGCAGTACTTC. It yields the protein CSASSPGNPYEQYF.

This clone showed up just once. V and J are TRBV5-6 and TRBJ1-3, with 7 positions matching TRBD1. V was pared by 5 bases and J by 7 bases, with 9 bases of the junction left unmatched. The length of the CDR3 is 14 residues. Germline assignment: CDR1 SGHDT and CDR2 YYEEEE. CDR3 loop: CASSFPGQPNTIYF. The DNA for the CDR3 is TGTGCCAGCAGTTTCCCGGGACAGCCCAACACCATATATTTT.

The CDR3 protein is CSVAGRTQETQYF. Here the CDR3 DNA reads TGCAGCGTGGCGGGACGGACCCAAGAGACCCAGTACTTC. This chain joins TRBV29-1 and TRBJ2-5; possible D gene TRBD2, 6 bases. Germline lookup yields CDR1 SQVTM and CDR2 ANQGSEA. The CDR3 totals 13 residues. Trimming took 6 bases from V and 1 from J, leaving 12 bases between them.

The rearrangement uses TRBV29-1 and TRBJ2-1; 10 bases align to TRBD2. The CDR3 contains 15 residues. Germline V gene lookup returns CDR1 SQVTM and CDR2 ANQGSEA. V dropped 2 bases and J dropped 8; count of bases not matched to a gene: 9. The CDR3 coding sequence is TGCAGCGTTGAAAGGCTAGCGGGAGTGTTTGATGAGCAGTTCTTC. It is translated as CSVERLAGVFDEQFF.

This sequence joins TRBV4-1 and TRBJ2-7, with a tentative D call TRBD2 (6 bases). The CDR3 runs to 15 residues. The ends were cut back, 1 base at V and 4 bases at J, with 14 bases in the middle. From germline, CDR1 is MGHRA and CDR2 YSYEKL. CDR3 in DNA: TGCGCCAGCAGCCAAGGGGGTCTCGGGAGATACGAGCAGTACTTC. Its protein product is CASSQGGLGRYEQYF.

CDR3 DNA: TGTGCCAGCAGCCAAATAATAGCGGGAGGTTTAGAGACCCAGTACTTC. It encodes CASSQIIAGGLETQYF. The gene calls are TRBV5-6 and TRBJ2-5, with 10 bases lining up with TRBD2. Germline values: CDR1 SGHDT, CDR2 YYEEEE. CDR3 length: 16 amino acids. Unmatched junction bases numbered 10, after V lost 4 bases and J lost 4 bases.

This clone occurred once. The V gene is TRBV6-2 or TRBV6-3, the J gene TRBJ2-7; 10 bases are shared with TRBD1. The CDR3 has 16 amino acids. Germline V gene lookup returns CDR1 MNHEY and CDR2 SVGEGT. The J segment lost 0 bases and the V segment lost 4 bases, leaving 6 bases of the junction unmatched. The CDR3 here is CASSFKTGGSSYEQYF. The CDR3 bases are TGTGCCAGCAGTTTCAAGACAGGGGGCTCCTCCTACGAGCAGTACTTC.

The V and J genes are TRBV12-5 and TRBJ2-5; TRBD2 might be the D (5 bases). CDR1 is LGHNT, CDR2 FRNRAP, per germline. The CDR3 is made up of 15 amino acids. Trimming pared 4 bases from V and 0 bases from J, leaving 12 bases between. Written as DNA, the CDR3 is TGTGCTAGTGGTTCGGCAGGACTGTACCAAGAGACCCAGTACTTC. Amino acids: CASGSAGLYQETQYF.

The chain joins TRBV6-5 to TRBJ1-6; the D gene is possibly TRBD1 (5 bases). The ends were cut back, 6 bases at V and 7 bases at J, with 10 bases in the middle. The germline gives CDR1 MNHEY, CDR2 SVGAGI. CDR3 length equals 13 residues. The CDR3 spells CASRNGGNSPLHF. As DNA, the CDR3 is TGTGCCAGCAGAAACGGGGGAAATTCACCCCTCCACTTT.

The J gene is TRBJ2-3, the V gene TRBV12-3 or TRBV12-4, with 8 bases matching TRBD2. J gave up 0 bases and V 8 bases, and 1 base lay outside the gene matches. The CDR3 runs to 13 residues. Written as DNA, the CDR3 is TGTGCCAGCTCGGGGGGGAGCACAGATACGCAGTATTTT. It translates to CASSGGSTDTQYF.

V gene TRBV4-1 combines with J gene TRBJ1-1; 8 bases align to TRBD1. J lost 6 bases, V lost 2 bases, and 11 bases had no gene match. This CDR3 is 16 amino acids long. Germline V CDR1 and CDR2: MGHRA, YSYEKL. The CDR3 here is CASSQLIRDRSSEAFF. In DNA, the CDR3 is TGCGCCAGCAGCCAATTGATCCGGGACAGGTCGTCTGAAGCTTTCTTT.

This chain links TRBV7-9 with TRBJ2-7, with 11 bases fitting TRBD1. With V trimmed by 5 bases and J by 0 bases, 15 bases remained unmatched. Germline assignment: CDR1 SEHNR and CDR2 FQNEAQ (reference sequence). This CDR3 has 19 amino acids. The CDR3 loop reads CASSRTGGLGQGGSYEQYF. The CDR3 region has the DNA TGTGCCAGCAGCCGAACTGGAGGCTTGGGACAGGGGGGCTCCTACGAGCAGTACTTC.

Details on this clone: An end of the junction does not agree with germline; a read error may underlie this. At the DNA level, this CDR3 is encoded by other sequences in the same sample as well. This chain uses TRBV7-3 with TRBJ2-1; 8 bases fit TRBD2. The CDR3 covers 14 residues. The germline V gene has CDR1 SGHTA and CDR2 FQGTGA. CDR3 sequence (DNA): TGCCCCAGCAGCCTCGGGGGGGCGGTCGATGAGCAGTTCTTC. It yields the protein CPSSLGGAVDEQFF. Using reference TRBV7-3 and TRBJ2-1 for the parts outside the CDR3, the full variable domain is GAGVSQTPSNKVTEKGKYVELRCDPISGHTALYWYRQSLGQGPEFLIYFQGTGAADDSGLPNDRFFAVRPEGSVSTLKIQRTERGDSAVYLCPSSLGGAVDEQFFGPGTRLTVL.

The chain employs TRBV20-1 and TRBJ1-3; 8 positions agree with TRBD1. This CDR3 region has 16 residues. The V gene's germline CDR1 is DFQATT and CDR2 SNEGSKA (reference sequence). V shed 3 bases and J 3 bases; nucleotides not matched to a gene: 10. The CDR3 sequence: CSASGTDRDRGNTIYF. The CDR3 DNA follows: TGCAGTGCTAGTGGGACGGACAGGGACCGTGGAAACACCATATATTTT.

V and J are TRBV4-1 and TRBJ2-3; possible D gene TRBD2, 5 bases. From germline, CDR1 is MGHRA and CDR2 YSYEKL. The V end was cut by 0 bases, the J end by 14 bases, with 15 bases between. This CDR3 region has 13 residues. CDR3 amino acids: CASSQEVGDFRYF. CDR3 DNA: TGCGCCAGCAGCCAAGAAGTCGGGGATTTTAGGTATTTT.

The CDR3 loop reads CASSFSGGVGGEQFF. DNA of the CDR3: TGCGCCAGCAGCTTTTCGGGGGGCGTGGGAGGTGAGCAGTTCTTC. This chain links TRBV5-1 with TRBJ2-1, with D tentatively TRBD2 (7 bases). CDR3 size: 15 residues. V lost 2 bases to trimming and J lost 9 bases, with 18 bases between them. Germline CDR1 and CDR2: SGHRS and YFSETQ. The full variable domain, with the rest looked up from reference TRBV5-1 and TRBJ2-1, is KAGVTQTPRYLIKTRGQQVTLSCSPISGHRSVSWYQQTPGQGLQFLFEYFSETQRNKGNFPGRFSGRQFSNSRSEMNVSTLELGDSALYLCASSFSGGVGGEQFFGPGTRLTVL.

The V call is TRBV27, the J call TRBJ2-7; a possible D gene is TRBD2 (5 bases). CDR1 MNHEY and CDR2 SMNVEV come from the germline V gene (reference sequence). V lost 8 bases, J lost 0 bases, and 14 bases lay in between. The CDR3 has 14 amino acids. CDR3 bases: TGTGCCAGCCGGGGAAGAAAAGGCTCCTACGAGCAGTACTTC. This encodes CASRGRKGSYEQYF.

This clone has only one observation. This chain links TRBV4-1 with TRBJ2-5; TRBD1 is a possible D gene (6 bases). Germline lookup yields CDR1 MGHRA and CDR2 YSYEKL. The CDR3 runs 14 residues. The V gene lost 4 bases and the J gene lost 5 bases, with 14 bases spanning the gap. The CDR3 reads CASSPRPDRETQYF. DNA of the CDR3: TGCGCCAGCAGCCCACGGCCCGACAGGGAGACCCAGTACTTC.

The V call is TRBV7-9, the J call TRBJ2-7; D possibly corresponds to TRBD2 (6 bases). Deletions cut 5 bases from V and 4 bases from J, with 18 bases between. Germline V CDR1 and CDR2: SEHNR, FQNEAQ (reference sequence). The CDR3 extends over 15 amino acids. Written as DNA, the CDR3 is TGTGCCAGCAGCCCCCAGGCCGGGGGTGGTTACGAGCAGTACTTC. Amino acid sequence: CASSPQAGGGYEQYF.

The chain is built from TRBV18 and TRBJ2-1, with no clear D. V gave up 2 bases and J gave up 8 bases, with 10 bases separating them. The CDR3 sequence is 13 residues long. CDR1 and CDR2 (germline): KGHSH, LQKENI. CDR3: CASSPVELDEQFF. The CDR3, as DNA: TGTGCCAGCTCACCAGTTGAGTTAGATGAGCAGTTCTTC.

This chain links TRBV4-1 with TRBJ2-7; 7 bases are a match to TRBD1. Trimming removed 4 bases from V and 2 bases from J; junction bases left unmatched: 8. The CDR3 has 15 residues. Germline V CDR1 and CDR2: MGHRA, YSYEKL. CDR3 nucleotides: TGCGCCAGCAGCCTGGGGGCAGGGGGACCCTACGAGCAGTACTTC. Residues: CASSLGAGGPYEQYF.

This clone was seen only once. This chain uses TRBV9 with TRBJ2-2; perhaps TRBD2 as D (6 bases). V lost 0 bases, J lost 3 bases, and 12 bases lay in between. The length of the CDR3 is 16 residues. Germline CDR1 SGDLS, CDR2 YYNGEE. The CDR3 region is CASSVDWRGDTGELFF. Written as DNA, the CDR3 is TGTGCCAGCAGCGTAGACTGGCGGGGAGACACCGGGGAGCTGTTTTTT.

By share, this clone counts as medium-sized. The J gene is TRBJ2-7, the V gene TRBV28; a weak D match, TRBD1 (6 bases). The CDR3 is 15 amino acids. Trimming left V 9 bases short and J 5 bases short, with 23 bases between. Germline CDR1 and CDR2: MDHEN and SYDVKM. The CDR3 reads CASRGSTGLLNEQYF. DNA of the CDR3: TGTGCCAGTAGGGGATCCACAGGGCTGCTGAACGAGCAGTACTTC.

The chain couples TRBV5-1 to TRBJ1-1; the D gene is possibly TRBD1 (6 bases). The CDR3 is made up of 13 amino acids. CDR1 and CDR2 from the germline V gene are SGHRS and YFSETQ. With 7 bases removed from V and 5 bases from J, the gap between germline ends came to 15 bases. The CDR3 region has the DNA TGCGCCAGCGGATCAGGGGAGGGGACTGAAGCTTTCTTT. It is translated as CASGSGEGTEAFF.

CDR3 DNA sequence: TGTGCCAGCAGTGAAGGTACAGGGCGGTCCTACGAGCAGTACTTC. This sequence encodes CASSEGTGRSYEQYF. The chain combines TRBV6-1 with TRBJ2-7; D may be TRBD1 (6 bases). Germline lookup yields CDR1 MNHNS and CDR2 SASEGT. This CDR3 is built from 15 residues. V lost 1 base and J lost 1, with 11 bases in between.